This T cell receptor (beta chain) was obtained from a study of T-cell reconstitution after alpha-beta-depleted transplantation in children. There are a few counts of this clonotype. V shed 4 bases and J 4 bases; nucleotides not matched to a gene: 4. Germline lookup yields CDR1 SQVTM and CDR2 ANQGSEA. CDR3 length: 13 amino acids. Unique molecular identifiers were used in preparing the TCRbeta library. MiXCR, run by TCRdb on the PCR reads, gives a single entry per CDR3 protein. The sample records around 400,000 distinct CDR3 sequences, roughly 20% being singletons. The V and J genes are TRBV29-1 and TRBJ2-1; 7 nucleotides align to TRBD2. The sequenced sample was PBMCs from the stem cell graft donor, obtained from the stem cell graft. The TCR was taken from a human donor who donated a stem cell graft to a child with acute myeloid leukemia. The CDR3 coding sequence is TGCAGCGTTGCTACTAGCGCGTACAATGAGCAGTTCTTC. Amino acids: CSVATSAYNEQFF.